The entry below describes one TCR beta chain. Participants were aged roughly 18 to 90 years from more than 20 US areas. Each recovered donor of Cohort 3 presented with two negative PCRs, clearance, or symptom resolution. The source of the sample is a study of blood T cell repertoires in COVID-19. Study-wide background: Nucleic acid was either cDNA or gDNA, and it came from T cells, B-cell-depleted T cells, or PBMCs.

Per germline, CDR1 SGHTA and CDR2 FQGNSA. The J segment lost 0 bases and the V segment lost 5 bases, leaving 3 bases of the junction unmatched. The CDR3 length is 15 residues. Original methodology: Reference gene primer amplification in the assay estimated nucleated cell counts. Only in-frame clones appear in the TCRdb table, and some are missing; sequencing was by immunoSEQ multiplex PCR. V and J calls and clone size follow that table, whereas D and trimming were derived from the DNA. The data show 150,000 to 200,000 clones, around 82% seen once. The sample comprised PBMCs or T cells enriched from blood (not recorded which). The source of this sequence is a middle-aged man who had recovered from COVID-19. The rearrangement links TRBV7-2 to TRBJ2-2; 7 bases line up with TRBD1. The CDR3: CASSKGQTNTGELFF. CDR3 DNA sequence: TGTGCCAGCAGCAAGGGACAGACGAACACCGGGGAGCTGTTTTTT.